This T cell receptor (beta chain) was identified in a study of glioma-infiltrating T cells after dendritic cell vaccination. Only patients with spare fresh-frozen tumor and over two years of follow-up were included. Here immunoSEQ multiplex PCR was the method, and the copy in TCRdb shows in-frame clones only, minus some. The sample contains roughly 51,000 clones, approximately 85% of which appear only once. Per germline, CDR1 SGHTA and CDR2 FQGNSA. This CDR3 spans 14 amino acids. The V segment lost 6 bases and the J segment 2 bases; nucleotides outside the gene matches: 4. The source was blood, collected before dendritic cell vaccination. This TCR came from a human donor with glioblastoma. This chain uses TRBV7-2 with TRBJ1-5; TRBD1 matches 7 bases. The CDR3 loop reads CASRTTGGNQPQHF. CDR3 sequence (DNA): TGTGCCAGCAGGACTACAGGGGGCAATCAGCCCCAGCATTTT.